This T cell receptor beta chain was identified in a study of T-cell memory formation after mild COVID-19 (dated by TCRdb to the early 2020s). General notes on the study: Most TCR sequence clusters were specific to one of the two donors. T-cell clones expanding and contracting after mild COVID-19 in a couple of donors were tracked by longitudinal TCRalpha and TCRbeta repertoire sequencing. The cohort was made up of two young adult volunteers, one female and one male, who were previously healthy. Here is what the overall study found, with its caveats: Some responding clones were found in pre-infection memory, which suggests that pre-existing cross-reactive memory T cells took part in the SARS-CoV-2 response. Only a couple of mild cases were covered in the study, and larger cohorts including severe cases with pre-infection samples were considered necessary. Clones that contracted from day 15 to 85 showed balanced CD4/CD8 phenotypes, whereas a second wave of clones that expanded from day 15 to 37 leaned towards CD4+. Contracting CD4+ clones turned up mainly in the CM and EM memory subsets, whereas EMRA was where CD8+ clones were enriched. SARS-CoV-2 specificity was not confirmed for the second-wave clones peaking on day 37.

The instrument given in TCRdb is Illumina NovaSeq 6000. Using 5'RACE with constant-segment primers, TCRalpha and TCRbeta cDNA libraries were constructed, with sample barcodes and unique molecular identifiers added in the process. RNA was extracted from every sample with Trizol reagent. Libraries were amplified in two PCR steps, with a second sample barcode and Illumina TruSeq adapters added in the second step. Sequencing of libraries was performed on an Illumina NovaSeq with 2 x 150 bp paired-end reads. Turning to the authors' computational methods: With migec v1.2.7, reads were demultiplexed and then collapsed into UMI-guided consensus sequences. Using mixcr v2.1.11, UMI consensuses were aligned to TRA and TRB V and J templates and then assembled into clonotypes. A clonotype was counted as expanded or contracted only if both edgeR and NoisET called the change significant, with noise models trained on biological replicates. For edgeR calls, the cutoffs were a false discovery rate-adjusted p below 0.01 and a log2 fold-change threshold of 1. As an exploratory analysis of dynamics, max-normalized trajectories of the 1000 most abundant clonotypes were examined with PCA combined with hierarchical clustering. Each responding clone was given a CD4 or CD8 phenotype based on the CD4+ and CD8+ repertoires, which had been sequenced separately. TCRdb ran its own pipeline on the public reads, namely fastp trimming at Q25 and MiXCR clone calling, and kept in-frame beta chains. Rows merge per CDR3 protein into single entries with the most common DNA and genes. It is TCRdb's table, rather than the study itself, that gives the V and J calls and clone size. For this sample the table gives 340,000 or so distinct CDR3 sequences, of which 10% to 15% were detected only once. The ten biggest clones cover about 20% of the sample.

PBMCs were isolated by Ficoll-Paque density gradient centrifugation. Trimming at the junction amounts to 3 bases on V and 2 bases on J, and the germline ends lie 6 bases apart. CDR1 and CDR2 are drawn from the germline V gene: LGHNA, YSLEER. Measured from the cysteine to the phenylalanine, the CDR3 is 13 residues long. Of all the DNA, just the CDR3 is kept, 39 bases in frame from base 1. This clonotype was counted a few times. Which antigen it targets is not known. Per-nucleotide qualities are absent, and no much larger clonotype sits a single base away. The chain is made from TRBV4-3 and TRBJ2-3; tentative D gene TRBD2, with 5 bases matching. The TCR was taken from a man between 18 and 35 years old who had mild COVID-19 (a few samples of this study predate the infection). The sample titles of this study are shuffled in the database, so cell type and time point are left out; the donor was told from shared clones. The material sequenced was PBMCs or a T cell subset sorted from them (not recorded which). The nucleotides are TGCGCCAGCAGCCAGGACTTCACAGATACGCAGTATTTT. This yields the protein CASSQDFTDTQYF.